This T cell receptor (beta chain) was recorded in a study of blood T cell repertoires in COVID-19. Losses at the gene ends were 3 bases for V and 3 bases for J; bases not matched to a gene: 8. Germline V gene lookup returns CDR1 MNHEY and CDR2 SMNVEV (reference sequence). This CDR3 is built from 15 residues. Profiling relied on immunoSEQ multiplex PCR, and the TCRdb table lists in-frame clones only, not all of them. The data show some 190,000 clones, about 80% seen once. The chain joins TRBV27 to TRBJ2-7; 7 bases fit TRBD1. The sequenced sample consisted of peripheral blood. The sequence derives from a woman in her fifties or sixties with active or convalescent COVID-19. CDR3 in amino acids: CASSLGRQGSYEQYF. DNA for the CDR3: TGTGCCAGCAGTTTGGGGAGACAGGGAAGCTACGAGCAGTACTTC.